This TCR beta chain emerged from a study of T-cell memory formation after mild COVID-19. Study context: In these data, TCR clusters were largely donor specific. Study-wide points: Pre-infection memory harbored some responding clones, suggesting cross-reactive memory joined.

TCRdb recomputed calls from the 5' RACE reads with MiXCR, one row per CDR3 protein. The sample includes over 130,000 distinct CDR3 sequences, 14% of them seen just once. This CDR3 is built from 19 residues. Germline V gives CDR1 LNHNV, CDR2 YYDKDF (reference sequence). Trimming at V came to 1 base and at J to 1 base, leaving 12 bases not matched to a gene. This clonotype was detected a few times. The antigen remains undetermined. The specimen was PBMCs or a T cell subset sorted from them (not recorded which). This receptor was identified in an adult woman who had mild COVID-19 (a few samples of this study predate the infection). Cell type and time point are not known. The J gene is TRBJ1-5, the V gene TRBV15; 8 positions match TRBD1. Here the CDR3 reads CATSRGLDRVTRSNQPQHF. The CDR3 DNA sequence: TGTGCCACCAGCAGAGGCTTGGACAGGGTAACCCGAAGCAATCAGCCCCAGCATTTT.